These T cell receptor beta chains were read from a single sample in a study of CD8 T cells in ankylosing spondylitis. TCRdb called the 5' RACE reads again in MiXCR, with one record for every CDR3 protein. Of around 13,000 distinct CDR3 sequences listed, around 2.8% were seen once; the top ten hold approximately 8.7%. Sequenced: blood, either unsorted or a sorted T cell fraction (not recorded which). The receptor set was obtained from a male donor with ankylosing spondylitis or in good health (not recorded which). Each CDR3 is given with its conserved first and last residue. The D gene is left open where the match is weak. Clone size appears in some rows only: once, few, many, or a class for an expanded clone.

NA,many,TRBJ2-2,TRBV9,CASSVRNVGVSGELFF,TGTGCCAGCAGCGTAAGAAATGTGGGAGTATCCGGGGAGCTGTTTTTT
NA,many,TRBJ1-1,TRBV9,CASSVQAGLNTEAFF,TGTGCCAGCAGCGTACAAGCAGGGCTAAACACTGAAGCTTTCTTT
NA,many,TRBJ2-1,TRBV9,CASSVAAETRSNEQFF,TGTGCCAGCAGCGTAGCAGCCGAGACTAGGTCCAATGAGCAGTTCTTC
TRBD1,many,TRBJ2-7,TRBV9,CASSRGQGDYEQYF,TGTGCCAGCAGCCGAGGACAGGGAGACTACGAGCAGTACTTC
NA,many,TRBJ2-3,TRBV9,CASSVGTGFSTDTQYF,TGTGCCAGCAGCGTAGGGACGGGATTTAGCACAGATACGCAGTATTTT
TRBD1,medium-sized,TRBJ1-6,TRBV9,CASSGQGVESPLHF,TGTGCCAGCAGCGGACAGGGTGTGGAATCACCCCTCCACTTT
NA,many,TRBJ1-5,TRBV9,CASSGPAGNQPQHF,TGTGCCAGCAGCGGGCCCGCGGGTAATCAGCCCCAGCATTTT
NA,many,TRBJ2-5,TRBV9,CASSVQGQTQYF,TGTGCCAGCAGCGTTCAGGGGCAGACCCAGTACTTC
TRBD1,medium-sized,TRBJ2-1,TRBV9,CASSRSSGQGAANEQFF,TGTGCCAGCAGCCGAAGCTCCGGACAGGGGGCGGCGAATGAGCAGTTCTTC
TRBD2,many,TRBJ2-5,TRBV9,CASNRLAGVQETQYF,TGTGCCAGCAACCGACTAGCGGGGGTTCAAGAGACCCAGTACTTC
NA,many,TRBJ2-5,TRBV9,CASSVDGSGLQTQYF,TGTGCCAGCAGCGTAGACGGGAGTGGGCTTCAGACCCAGTACTTC
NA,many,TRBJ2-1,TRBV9,CASSVGGLGNEQFF,TGTGCCAGCAGCGTAGGCGGTCTCGGCAATGAGCAGTTCTTC
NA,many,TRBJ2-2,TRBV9,CASSVRSDSNTGELFF,TGTGCCAGCAGCGTACGCAGCGATTCGAACACCGGGGAGCTGTTTTTT
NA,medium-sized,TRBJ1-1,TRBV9,CASSPRAGVNTEAFF,TGTGCCAGCAGCCCCCGCGCAGGCGTGAACACTGAAGCTTTCTTT
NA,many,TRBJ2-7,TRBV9,CASSNTGGFSYEQYF,TGTGCCAGCAGTAATACGGGCGGTTTCTCCTACGAGCAGTACTTC
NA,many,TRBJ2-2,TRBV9,CASSVAGQGMNTGELFF,TGTGCCAGCAGCGTAGCTGGGCAGGGGATGAACACCGGGGAGCTGTTTTTT
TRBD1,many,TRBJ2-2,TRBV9,CASTKDRGAIGELFF,TGTGCCAGCACTAAGGACAGGGGAGCTATCGGGGAGCTGTTTTTT
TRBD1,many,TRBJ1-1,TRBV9,CASSSQGANTEAFF,TGTGCCAGCAGCAGCCAGGGGGCGAACACTGAAGCTTTCTTT
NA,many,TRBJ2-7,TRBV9,CASSVDPGSSYEQYF,TGTGCCAGCAGCGTAGATCCCGGGAGCTCCTACGAGCAGTACTTC
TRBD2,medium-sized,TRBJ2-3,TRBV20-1,CSAERELSADTQYF,TGCAGTGCCGAGCGGGAGTTAAGCGCAGATACGCAGTATTTT
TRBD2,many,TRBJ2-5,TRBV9,CASSVGTSGRQETQYF,TGTGCCAGCAGCGTGGGGACTAGCGGACGCCAAGAGACCCAGTACTTC
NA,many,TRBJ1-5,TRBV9,CASSAQGDSARGPQHF,TGTGCCAGCAGCGCCCAAGGAGATTCAGCGCGCGGGCCCCAGCATTTT
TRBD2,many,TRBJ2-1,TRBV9,CASSVTSGEQFF,TGTGCCAGCAGCGTTACTAGCGGTGAGCAGTTCTTC
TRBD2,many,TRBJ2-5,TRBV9,CASAEGLAEETQYF,TGTGCCAGCGCTGAGGGACTAGCGGAAGAGACCCAGTACTTC
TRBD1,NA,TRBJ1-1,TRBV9,CASSAPTGSSTEAFF,TGTGCCAGCAGCGCCCCGACAGGGAGTTCCACTGAAGCTTTCTTT
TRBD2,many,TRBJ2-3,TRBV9,CASSLMGTSMDTQYF,TGTGCCAGCAGCCTCATGGGGACTAGCATGGATACGCAGTATTTT
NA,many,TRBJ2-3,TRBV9,CASSVTGLSTDTQYF,TGTGCCAGCAGCGTCACAGGACTAAGTACAGATACGCAGTATTTT
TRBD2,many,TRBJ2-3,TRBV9,CASSPHSGGTDTQYF,TGTGCCAGCAGCCCCCACAGCGGGGGCACAGATACGCAGTATTTT
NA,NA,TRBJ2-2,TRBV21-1,CASRDTRSPGSCFF,NA
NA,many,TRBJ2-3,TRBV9,CASSGAGLIRTDTQYF,TGTGCCAGCAGCGGAGCGGGTCTCATCCGCACAGATACGCAGTATTTT
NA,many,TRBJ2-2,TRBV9,CASSVDFGELFF,TGTGCCAGCAGCGTAGATTTCGGGGAGCTGTTTTTT
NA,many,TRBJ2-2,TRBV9,CASSVADGQFTGELFF,TGTGCCAGCAGCGTAGCCGACGGACAGTTCACCGGGGAGCTGTTTTTT
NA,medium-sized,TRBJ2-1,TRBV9,CASSVVATGYNEQFF,TGTGCCAGCAGCGTAGTCGCGACAGGATACAATGAGCAGTTCTTC
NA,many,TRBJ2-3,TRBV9,CASSVGSGEADTQYF,TGTGCCAGCAGCGTAGGGTCGGGAGAGGCAGATACGCAGTATTTT
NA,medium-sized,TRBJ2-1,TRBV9,CASSPTAGARFNEQFF,TGTGCCAGCAGCCCCACCGCAGGGGCTCGATTCAATGAGCAGTTCTTC
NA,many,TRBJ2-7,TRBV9,CASSVVAGEQYF,TGTGCCAGCAGCGTAGTTGCGGGCGAGCAGTACTTC
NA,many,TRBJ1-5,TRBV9,CASSVDPFSNQPQHF,TGTGCCAGCAGCGTAGACCCGTTCAGCAATCAGCCCCAGCATTTT